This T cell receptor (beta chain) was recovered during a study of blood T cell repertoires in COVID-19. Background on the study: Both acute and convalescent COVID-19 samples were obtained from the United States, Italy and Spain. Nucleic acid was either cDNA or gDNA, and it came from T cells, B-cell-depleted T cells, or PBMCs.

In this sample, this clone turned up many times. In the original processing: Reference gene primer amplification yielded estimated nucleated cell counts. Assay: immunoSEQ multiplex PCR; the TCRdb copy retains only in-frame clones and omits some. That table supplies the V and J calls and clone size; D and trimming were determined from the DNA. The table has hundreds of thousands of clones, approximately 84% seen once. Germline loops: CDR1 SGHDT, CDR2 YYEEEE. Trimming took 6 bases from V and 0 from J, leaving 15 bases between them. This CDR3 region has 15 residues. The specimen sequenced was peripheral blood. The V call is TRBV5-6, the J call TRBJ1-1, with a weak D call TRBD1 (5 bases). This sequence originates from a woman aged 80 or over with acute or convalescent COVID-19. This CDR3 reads CASIKQGNMNTEAFF. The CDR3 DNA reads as TGTGCCAGCATCAAGCAGGGTAACATGAACACTGAAGCTTTCTTT.